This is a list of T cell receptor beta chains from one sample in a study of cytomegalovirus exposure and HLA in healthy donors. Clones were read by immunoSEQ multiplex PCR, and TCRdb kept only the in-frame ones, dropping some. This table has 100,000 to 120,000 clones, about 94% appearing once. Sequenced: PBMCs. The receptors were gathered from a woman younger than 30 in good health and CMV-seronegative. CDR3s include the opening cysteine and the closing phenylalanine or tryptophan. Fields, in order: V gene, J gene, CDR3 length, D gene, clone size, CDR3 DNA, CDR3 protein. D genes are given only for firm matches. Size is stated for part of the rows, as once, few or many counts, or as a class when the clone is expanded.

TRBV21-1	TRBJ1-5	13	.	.	TGTGCCACGGGACAGGGGGCGCCTGGGCCCCAGCATTTT	CATGQGAPGPQHF
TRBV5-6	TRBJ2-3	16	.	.	TGTGCCAGCAGCTTTGATAAGGGGGTTGTCACAGATACGCAGTATTTT	CASSFDKGVVTDTQYF
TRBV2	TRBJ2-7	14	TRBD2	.	TGTGCCAGCGTAGCGGGGGGCATCCCCTACGAGCAGTACTTC	CASVAGGIPYEQYF
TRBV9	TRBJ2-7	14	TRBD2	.	TGTGCCAGCAGCCCAAGGACTAGCGGGGGGGCACAGTACTTC	CASSPRTSGGAQYF
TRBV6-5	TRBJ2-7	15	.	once	TGTGCCAGCAGTTACTCTCAGGGTGGGTCCTACGAGCAGTACTTC	CASSYSQGGSYEQYF
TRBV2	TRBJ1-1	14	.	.	TGTGCCAGCAGTGCGCTTCAGGTGAACACTGAAGCTTTCTTT	CASSALQVNTEAFF
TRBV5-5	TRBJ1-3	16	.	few	TGTGCCAGCAGCGTCCGTGAGGGCACTGCTGGAAACACCATATATTTT	CASSVREGTAGNTIYF
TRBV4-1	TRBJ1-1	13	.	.	TGCGCCAGCAGCCGGACAGCGAACACTGAAGCTTTCTTT	CASSRTANTEAFF
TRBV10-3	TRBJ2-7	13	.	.	TGTGCCATCAGTTCCACAGCCGGGGGCGAGCAGTACTTC	CAISSTAGGEQYF
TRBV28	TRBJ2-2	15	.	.	TGTGCCAGCAGCCTGGGGGGGGCGCGTACCGGGGAGCTGTTTTTT	CASSLGGARTGELFF
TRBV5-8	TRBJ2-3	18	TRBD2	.	TGTGCCAGCAGCTTGGCAACTAGCGGGGGGCCGGACACAGATACGCAGTATTTT	CASSLATSGGPDTDTQYF